The rows below give T cell receptor beta chains drawn from one sample of a study of regulatory T cells in long-lasting Graves disease. One entry per CDR3 protein, called by TCRdb with MiXCR from the multiplex PCR reads. Of about 530,000 distinct CDR3 sequences in the sample, roughly 16% were seen once. This sample was also put to use in a study of T cells in Graves' hyperthyroidism and ophthalmopathy.

The input for sequencing was peripheral blood mononuclear cells (PBMCs), taken at new diagnosis, from a patient treated with antithyroid drugs. The receptors shown here come from a woman aged 40 to 65 with Graves disease. The CDR3 runs from the conserved cysteine through the conserved F or W. The D gene is left open where the match is weak. Clone size is given for some rows only: seen once, a few or many times, or a class if the clone is expanded.

>TRBV7-9|TRBJ2-1|TRBD1|many
TGTGCCAGCAGCTTTTCCGGGACAGGGAGTCTCAATGAGCAGTTCTTC
CASSFSGTGSLNEQFF
>TRBV5-8|TRBJ2-2|NA|NA
TGTGCCAGCAGCTTGGCCTACAGGGAGACCGGGGAGCTGTTTTTT
CASSLAYRETGELFF
>TRBV5-4|TRBJ2-5|NA|few
TGTGCCAGCAGCCTCAAGCAAGAGACCCAGTACTTC
CASSLKQETQYF
>TRBV19|TRBJ1-5|NA|NA
TGTGCCAGTAGTAACGGTAAGGGTTACTATCAGCCCCAGCATTTT
CASSNGKGYYQPQHF
>TRBV6-1|TRBJ1-5|NA|many
TGTGCCAGCAGTGAGGCCCCTGTAGGGGGTCAGCCCCAGCATTTT
CASSEAPVGGQPQHF
>TRBV5-1|TRBJ1-4|NA|few
TGCGCCAGCAGGCGGGACGCCGCAACTAATGAAAAACTGTTTTTT
CASRRDAATNEKLFF
>TRBV20-1|TRBJ1-1|NA|many
TGCAGTGCTAGTTGGGGGGGTCGGACTGAAGCTTTCTTT
CSASWGGRTEAFF
>TRBV6-2/TRBV6-3|TRBJ2-1|NA|NA
TGTGCCAGCAGTTTAAGGTTCGGGTTCGACAATGAGCAGTTCTTC
CASSLRFGFDNEQFF
>TRBV20-1|TRBJ2-7|TRBD1|NA
TGCAGTGCACGGCCCGACAGGGGTGGTTCCTACGAGCAGTACTTC
CSARPDRGGSYEQYF
>TRBV7-6|TRBJ2-5|TRBD2|many
TGTGCCAGCAGCCCCATAGCGGGGGGGCAAGAGACCCAGTACTTC
CASSPIAGGQETQYF
>TRBV29-1|TRBJ1-1|TRBD1|many
TGCAGCGGTGTACCGGGACAGGGGAACACTGAAGCTTTCTTT
CSGVPGQGNTEAFF
>TRBV6-2/TRBV6-3|TRBJ1-2|TRBD1|NA
TGTGCCAGCGCTGCCGGGTTCGGGACAGGATATGGCTACACCTTC
CASAAGFGTGYGYTF
>TRBV14|TRBJ1-1|NA|many
TGTGCCAGCAGCCTATACGGAGAGGACACTGAAGCTTTCTTT
CASSLYGEDTEAFF
>TRBV28|TRBJ2-5|TRBD2|many
TGTGCCAGCAGAATTCAATCGGGACTAGCGGAGGAGACCCAGTACTTC
CASRIQSGLAEETQYF
>TRBV3-1|TRBJ1-4|NA|many
TGTGCCAGCAGCCAACCAGGAGGGGGGGATGAAAAACTGTTTTTT
CASSQPGGGDEKLFF
>TRBV29-1|TRBJ1-2|NA|NA
TGCAGCGTTGAAACTTTAGATGCCTCTGGCTACACCTTC
CSVETLDASGYTF
>TRBV6-1|TRBJ1-4|TRBD1|many
TGTGCCAGCAGACAACAGGGGGTTAATGAAAAACTGTTTTTT
CASRQQGVNEKLFF
>TRBV19|TRBJ2-1|TRBD1|few
TGTGCCAGTAGGAGGGACAGGGGAAGCTCCTACAATGAGCAGTTCTTC
CASRRDRGSSYNEQFF
>TRBV3-1|TRBJ1-1|TRBD1|many
TGTGCCAGTAGTCCCCGGGACAGGGGCACTGAAGCTTTCTTT
CASSPRDRGTEAFF
>TRBV28|TRBJ1-6|NA|few
TGTGCCAGCAGTTTGGGTCCCCCCTCACCCCTCCACTTT
CASSLGPPSPLHF
>TRBV3-1|TRBJ1-3|NA|few
TGTGCCAGCAGCCAAGACAGGTTCTCTGGAAACACCATATATTTT
CASSQDRFSGNTIYF
>TRBV28|TRBJ1-2|NA|many
TGTGCCAGCAGTTTAAGGGACGGTAACTATGGCTACACCTTC
CASSLRDGNYGYTF
>TRBV11-2|TRBJ2-3|TRBD2|many
TGTGCCAGCAGCCGGAATCGACTAGCGGGGTATACCCCAGATACGCAGTATTTT
CASSRNRLAGYTPDTQYF
>TRBV3-1|TRBJ1-1|NA|many
TGTGCCAGCAGCCAAACGACAGTAGCTAACACTGAAGCTTTCTTT
CASSQTTVANTEAFF
>TRBV5-1|TRBJ1-2|NA|NA
TGCGCCAGCAGCGGGTCCGGGGCTGGGCTCTACTATGGCTACACCTTC
CASSGSGAGLYYGYTF
>TRBV29-1|TRBJ1-3|NA|NA
TGCAGCGTTGAAGTTCCACCCGGAAACACCATATATTTT
CSVEVPPGNTIYF
>TRBV2|TRBJ2-4|NA|many
TGTGCCAGCAGTGAACAGGGAGTCATTCAGTACTTC
CASSEQGVIQYF
>TRBV7-9|TRBJ2-7|NA|NA
TGTGCCAGCAGCTTGCAGGGTGAAGGCCACGAGCAGTACTTC
CASSLQGEGHEQYF
>TRBV20-1|TRBJ2-7|TRBD1|many
TGCAGTGCTAGAGATGGCGGACAGGGAGTCTTCTACGAGCAGTACTTC
CSARDGGQGVFYEQYF
>TRBV12-3/TRBV12-4|TRBJ2-1|NA|many
TGTGCCACCCAAGACAGCTCTTGGTACAATGAGCAGTTCTTC
CATQDSSWYNEQFF
>TRBV4-2|TRBJ1-4|NA|NA
TGTGCCAGCAGCCAAGGAAAGTCTCTAGGTGAAAAACTGTTTTTT
CASSQGKSLGEKLFF
>TRBV6-1|TRBJ1-5|NA|many
TGTGCCAGCAGCCCCGGGACACGTAGCAATCAGCCCCAGCATTTT
CASSPGTRSNQPQHF
>TRBV12-3/TRBV12-4|TRBJ2-7|NA|few
TGTGCCAGCACCCTACAGGTTCGGCCCTACGAGCAGTACTTC
CASTLQVRPYEQYF
>TRBV19|TRBJ2-3|TRBD2|NA
TGTGCCAATAGTATGGGACTAGCGGCTAGCACAGATACGCAGTATTTT
CANSMGLAASTDTQYF
>TRBV6-1|TRBJ2-3|NA|few
TGTGCCAGCACCCTCCAAGATACGCAGTATTTT
CASTLQDTQYF
>TRBV19|TRBJ1-1|NA|few
TGTGCCAGTAGTATCCATTCAAACACTGAAGCTTTCTTT
CASSIHSNTEAFF
>TRBV28|TRBJ2-1|TRBD1|many
TGTGCCAGCAGCTCACCGGGACAGGGGAGGGATGAGCAGTTCTTC
CASSSPGQGRDEQFF
>TRBV9|TRBJ1-5|NA|NA
TGTGCCAGCAGCGTAGAGGGGGGAATATCAGGTCCCCAGCATTTT
CASSVEGGISGPQHF
>TRBV7-3|TRBJ1-1|NA|many
TGTGCCAGCAGCCGGGACTTTGAGTCGACTGAAGCTTTCTTT
CASSRDFESTEAFF